This T cell receptor (beta chain) was recorded in a study of graft-versus-host responses after intestinal transplantation. About the research overall: The study gave all recipients anti-thymocyte globulin induction, then tacrolimus and steroids for roughly 3 years. Study results and caveats: Early post-transplant HvG declines showed an association with peak circulating GvH clone levels. The recipient marrow held GvH clones, and some of them showed up first in ileum or blood.

The CDR3 covers 14 residues. In germline, CDR1 is MNHEY, CDR2 SMNVEV (reference sequence). The trim removed 6 bases at V and 6 bases at J, leaving 10 bases unmatched. The method was immunoSEQ multiplex PCR; TCRdb's version includes in-frame clones alone and lacks a portion of them. The sample carries 80,000 to 100,000 clones, more than 85% recorded once. Comment on this clone: Its antigen is unidentified.

This sample comprised unstimulated CD4+ T cells sorted from spleen or lymph node cells, obtained before intestinal transplant. The J gene is TRBJ2-7, the V gene TRBV27; 8 bases match TRBD2. The receptor was isolated from a human donor who received an intestinal transplant. The CDR3 bases are TGTGCCAGCAGCCGCGGGACTAGATCGCGCGAGCAGTACTTC. It is translated as CASSRGTRSREQYF.